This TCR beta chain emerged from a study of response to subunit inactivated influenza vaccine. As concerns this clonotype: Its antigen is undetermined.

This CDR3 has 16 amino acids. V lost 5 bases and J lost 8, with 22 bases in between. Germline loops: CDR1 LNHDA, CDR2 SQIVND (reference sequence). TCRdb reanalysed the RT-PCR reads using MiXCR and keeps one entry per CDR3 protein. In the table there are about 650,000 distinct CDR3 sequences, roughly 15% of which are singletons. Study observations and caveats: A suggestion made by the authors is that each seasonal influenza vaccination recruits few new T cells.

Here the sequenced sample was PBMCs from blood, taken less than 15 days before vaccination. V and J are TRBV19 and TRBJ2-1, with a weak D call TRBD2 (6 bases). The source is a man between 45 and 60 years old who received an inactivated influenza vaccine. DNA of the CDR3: TGTGCCAGTAGTCCCCAGGACTACGCGGAATGGGATGAGCAGTTCTTC. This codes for CASSPQDYAEWDEQFF.